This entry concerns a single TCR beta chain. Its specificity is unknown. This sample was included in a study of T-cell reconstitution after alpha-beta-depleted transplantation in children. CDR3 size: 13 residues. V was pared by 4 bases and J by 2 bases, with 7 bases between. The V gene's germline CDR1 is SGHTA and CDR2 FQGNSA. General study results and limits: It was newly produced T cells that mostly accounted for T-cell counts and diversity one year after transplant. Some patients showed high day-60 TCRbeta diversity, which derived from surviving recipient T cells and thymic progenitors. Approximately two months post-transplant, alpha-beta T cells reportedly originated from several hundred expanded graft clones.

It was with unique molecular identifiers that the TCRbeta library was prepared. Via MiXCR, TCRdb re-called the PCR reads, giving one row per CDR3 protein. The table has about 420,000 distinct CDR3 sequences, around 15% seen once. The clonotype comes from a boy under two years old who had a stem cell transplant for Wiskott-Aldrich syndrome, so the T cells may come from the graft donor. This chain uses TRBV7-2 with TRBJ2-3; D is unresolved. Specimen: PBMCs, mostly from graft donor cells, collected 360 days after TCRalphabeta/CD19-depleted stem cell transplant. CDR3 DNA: TGTGCCAGCAGCTACTACCACACAGATACGCAGTATTTT. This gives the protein CASSYYHTDTQYF.